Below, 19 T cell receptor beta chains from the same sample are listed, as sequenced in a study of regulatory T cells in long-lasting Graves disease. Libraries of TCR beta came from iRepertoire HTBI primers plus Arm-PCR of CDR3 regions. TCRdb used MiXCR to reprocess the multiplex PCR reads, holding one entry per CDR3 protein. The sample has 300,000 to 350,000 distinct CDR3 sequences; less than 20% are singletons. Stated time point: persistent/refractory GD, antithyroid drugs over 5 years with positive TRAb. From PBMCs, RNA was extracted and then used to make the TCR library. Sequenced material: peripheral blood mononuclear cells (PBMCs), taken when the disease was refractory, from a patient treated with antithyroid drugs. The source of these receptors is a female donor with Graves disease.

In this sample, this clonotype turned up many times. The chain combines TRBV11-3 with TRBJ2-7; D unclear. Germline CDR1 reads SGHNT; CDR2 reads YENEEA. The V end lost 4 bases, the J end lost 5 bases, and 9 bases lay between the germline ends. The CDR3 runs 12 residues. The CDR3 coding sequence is TGTGCCAGCAGCTCCCTTCGAAACGAGCAGTACTTC. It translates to CASSSLRNEQYF.

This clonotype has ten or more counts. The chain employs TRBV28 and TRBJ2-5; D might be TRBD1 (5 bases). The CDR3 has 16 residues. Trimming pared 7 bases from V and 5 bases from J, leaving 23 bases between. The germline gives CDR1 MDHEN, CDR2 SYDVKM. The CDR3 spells CASKPPGTGMGETQYF. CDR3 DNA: TGTGCCAGCAAACCACCGGGTACAGGTATGGGGGAGACCCAGTACTTC.

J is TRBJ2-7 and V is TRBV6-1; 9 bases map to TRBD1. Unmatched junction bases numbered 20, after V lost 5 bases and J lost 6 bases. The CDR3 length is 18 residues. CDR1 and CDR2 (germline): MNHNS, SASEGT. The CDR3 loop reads CASSQLYRSGTGLGEQYF. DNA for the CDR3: TGTGCCAGCAGTCAACTTTATCGATCCGGGACAGGGCTTGGCGAGCAGTACTTC.

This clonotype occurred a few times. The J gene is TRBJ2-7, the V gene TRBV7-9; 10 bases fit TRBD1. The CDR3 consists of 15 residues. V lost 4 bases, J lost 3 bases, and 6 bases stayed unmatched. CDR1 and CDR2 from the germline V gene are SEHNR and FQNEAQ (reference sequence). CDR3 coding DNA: TGTGCCAGCAGCTACCTTGGGGACAGGGGCTACGAGCAGTACTTC. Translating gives CASSYLGDRGYEQYF.

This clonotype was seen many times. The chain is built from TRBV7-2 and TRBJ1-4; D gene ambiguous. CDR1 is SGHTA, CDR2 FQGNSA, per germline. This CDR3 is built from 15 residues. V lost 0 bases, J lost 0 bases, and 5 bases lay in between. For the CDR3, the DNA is TGTGCCAGCAGCTTAGCAGGTGCAACTAATGAAAAACTGTTTTTT. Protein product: CASSLAGATNEKLFF.

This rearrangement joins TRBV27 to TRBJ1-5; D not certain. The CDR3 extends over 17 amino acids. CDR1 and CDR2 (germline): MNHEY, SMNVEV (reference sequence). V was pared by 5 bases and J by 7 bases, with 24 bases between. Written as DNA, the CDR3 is TGTGCCAGCAGTGCCCAAGGCCCGCATACGGTAGGACAGCCCCAGCATTTT. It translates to CASSAQGPHTVGQPQHF.

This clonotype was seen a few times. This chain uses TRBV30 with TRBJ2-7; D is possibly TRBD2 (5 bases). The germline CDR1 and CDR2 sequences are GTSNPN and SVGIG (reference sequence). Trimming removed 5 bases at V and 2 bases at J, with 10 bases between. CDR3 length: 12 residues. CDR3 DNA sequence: TGTGCCTGGTCAGGACTTACCTACGAGCAGTACTTC. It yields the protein CAWSGLTYEQYF.

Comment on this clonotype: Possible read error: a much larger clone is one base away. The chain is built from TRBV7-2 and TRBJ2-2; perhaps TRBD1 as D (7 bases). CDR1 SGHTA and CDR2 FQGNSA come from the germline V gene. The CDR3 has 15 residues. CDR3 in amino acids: CAGSSGGLITGELFF. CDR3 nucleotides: TGTGCCGGCAGCTCAGGGGGGTTGATCACCGGGGAGCTGTTTTTT.

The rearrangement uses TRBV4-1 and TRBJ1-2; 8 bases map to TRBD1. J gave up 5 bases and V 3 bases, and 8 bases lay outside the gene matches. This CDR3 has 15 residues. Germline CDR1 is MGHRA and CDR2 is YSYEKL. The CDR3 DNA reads TGCGCCAGCAGCCACCCCACCAGGACAGGGTATGGCTACACCTTC. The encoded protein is CASSHPTRTGYGYTF.

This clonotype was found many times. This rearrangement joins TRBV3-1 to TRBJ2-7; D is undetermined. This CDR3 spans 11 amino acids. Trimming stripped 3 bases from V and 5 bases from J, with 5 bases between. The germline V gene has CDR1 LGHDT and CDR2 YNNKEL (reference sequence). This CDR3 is CASSQAHEQYF. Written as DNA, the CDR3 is TGTGCCAGCAGCCAGGCCCACGAGCAGTACTTC.

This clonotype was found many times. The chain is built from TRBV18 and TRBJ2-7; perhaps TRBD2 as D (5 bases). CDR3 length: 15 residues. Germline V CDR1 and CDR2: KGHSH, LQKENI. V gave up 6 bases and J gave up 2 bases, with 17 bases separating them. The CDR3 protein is CASSDLDGTAYEQYF. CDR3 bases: TGTGCCAGCTCGGACTTGGACGGAACCGCCTACGAGCAGTACTTC.

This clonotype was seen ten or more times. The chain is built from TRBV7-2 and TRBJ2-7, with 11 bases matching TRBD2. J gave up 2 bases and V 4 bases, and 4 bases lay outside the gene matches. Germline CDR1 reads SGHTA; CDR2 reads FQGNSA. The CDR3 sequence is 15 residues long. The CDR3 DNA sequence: TGTGCCAGCAGCTCCTTAGCGGGAGGGCCCTACGAGCAGTACTTC. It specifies CASSSLAGGPYEQYF.

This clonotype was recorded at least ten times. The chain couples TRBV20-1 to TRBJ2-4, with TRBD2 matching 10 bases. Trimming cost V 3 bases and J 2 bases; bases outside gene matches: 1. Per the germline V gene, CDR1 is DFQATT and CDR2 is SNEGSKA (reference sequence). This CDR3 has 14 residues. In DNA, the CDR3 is TGCAGTGCTAGTAGCGGGGGGACCAAAAACATTCAGTACTTC. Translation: CSASSGGTKNIQYF.

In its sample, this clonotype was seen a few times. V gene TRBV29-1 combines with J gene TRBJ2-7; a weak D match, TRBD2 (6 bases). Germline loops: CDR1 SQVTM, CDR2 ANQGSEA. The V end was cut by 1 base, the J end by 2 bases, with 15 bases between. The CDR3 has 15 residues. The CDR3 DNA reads TGCAGCGTTGAAGGGAGGGATGGGTTCCCCTACGAGCAGTACTTC. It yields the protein CSVEGRDGFPYEQYF.

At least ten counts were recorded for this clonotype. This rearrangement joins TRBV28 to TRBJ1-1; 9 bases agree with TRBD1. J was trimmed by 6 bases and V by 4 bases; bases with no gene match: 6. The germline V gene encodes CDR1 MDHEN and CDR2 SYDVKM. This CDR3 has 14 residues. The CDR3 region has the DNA TGTGCCAGCAGTTCACATGGACAGGGGTCTGAAGCTTTCTTT. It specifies CASSSHGQGSEAFF.

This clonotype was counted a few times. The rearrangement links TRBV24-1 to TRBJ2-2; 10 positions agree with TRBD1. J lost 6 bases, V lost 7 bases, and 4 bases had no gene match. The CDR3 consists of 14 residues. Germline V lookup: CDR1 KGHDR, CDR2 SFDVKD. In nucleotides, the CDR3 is TGTGCCACCAGAGGGACAGGGGTTCCCGGGGAGCTGTTTTTT. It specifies CATRGTGVPGELFF.

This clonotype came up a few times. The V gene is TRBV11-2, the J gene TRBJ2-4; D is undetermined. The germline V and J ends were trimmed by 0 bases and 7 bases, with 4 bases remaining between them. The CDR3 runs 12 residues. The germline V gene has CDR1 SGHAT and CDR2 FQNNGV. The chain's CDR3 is CASSLDLNIQYF. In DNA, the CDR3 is TGTGCCAGCAGCTTAGATCTGAACATTCAGTACTTC.

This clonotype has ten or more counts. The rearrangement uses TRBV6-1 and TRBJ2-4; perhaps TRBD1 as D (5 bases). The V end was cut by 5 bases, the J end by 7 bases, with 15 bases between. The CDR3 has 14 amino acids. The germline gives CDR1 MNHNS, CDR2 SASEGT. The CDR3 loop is CASSRPGWLNIQYF. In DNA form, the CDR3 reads TGTGCCAGCAGTAGACCAGGGTGGCTGAACATTCAGTACTTC.

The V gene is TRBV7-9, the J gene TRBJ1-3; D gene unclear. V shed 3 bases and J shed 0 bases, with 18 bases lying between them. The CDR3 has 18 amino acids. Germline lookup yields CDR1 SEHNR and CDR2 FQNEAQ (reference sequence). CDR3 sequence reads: CASSFRPPGLGSGNTIYF. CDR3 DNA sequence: TGTGCCAGCAGCTTCAGACCGCCGGGGTTGGGCTCTGGAAACACCATATATTTT.